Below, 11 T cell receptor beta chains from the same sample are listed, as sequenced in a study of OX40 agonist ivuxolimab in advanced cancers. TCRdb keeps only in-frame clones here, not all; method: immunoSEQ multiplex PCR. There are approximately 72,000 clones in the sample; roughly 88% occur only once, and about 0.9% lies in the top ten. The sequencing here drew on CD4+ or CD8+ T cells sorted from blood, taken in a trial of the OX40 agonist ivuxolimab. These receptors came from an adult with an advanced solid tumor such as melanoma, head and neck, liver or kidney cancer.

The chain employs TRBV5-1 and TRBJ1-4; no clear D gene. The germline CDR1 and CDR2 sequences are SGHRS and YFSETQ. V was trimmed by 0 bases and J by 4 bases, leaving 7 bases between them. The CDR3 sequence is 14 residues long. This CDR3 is CASSLGGLNEKLFF. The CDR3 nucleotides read TGCGCCAGCAGCTTGGGTGGACTTAATGAAAAACTGTTTTTT.

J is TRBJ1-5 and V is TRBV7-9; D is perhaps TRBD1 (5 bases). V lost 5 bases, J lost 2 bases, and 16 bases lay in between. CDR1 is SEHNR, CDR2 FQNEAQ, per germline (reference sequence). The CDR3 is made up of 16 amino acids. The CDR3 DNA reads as TGTGCCAGCAGCCCCACGTTAACAGGTCGCAATCAGCCCCAGCATTTT. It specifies CASSPTLTGRNQPQHF.

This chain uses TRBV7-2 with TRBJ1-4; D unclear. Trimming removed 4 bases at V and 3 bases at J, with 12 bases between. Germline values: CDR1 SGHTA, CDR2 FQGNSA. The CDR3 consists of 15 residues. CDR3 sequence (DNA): TGTGCCAGCAGCTCAAAAGGCCCGGCTAATGAAAAACTGTTTTTT. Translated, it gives CASSSKGPANEKLFF.

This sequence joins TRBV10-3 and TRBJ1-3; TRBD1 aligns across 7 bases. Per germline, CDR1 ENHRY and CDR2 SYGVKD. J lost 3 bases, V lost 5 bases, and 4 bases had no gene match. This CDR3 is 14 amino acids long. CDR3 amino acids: CAISSTGVGNTIYF. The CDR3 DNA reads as TGTGCCATCAGTTCCACAGGGGTTGGAAACACCATATATTTT.

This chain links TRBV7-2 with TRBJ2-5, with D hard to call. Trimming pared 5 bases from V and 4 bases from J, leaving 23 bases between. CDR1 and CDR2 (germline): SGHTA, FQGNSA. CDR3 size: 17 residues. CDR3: CASSPDTGYTHPETQYF. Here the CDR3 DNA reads TGTGCCAGCAGCCCAGACACCGGGTACACACACCCAGAGACCCAGTACTTC.

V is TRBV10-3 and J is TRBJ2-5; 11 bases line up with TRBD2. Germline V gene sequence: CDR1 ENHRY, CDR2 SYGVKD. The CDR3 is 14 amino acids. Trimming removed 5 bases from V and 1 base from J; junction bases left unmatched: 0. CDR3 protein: CAISLAGGQETQYF. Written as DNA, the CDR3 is TGTGCCATCAGTCTAGCGGGAGGCCAAGAGACCCAGTACTTC.

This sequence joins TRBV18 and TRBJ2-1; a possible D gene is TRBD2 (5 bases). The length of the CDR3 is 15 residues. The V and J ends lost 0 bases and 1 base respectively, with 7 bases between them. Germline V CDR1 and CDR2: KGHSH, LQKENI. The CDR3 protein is CASSPPGGSYNEQFF. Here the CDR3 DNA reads TGTGCCAGCTCACCACCGGGCGGGTCCTACAATGAGCAGTTCTTC.

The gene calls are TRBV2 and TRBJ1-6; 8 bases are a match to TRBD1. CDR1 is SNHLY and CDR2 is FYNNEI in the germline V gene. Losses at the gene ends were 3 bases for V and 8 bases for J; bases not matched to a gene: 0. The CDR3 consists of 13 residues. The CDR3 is CASSETGDSPLHF. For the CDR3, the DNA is TGTGCCAGCAGTGAGACAGGGGATTCACCCCTCCACTTT.

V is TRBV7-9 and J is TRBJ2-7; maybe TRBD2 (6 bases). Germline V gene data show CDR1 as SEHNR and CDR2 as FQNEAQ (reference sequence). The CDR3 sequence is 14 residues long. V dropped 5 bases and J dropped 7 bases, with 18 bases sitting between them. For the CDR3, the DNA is TGTGCCAGCAGCCTTCCTGGGGGAGGCCAGGAGCAGTACTTC. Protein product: CASSLPGGGQEQYF.

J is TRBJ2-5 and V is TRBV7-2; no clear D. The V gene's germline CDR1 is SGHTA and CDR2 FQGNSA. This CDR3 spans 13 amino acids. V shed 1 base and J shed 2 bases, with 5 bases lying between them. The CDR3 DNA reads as TGTGCCAGCAGCTTAGTTAGTCAAGAGACCCAGTACTTC. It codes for CASSLVSQETQYF.

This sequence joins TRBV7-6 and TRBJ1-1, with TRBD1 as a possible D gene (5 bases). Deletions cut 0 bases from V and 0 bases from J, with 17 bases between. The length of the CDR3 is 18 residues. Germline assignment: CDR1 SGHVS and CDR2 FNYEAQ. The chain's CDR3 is CASSLARQRLSMNTEAFF. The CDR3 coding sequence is TGTGCCAGCAGCTTAGCTCGACAGCGGCTTTCTATGAACACTGAAGCTTTCTTT.